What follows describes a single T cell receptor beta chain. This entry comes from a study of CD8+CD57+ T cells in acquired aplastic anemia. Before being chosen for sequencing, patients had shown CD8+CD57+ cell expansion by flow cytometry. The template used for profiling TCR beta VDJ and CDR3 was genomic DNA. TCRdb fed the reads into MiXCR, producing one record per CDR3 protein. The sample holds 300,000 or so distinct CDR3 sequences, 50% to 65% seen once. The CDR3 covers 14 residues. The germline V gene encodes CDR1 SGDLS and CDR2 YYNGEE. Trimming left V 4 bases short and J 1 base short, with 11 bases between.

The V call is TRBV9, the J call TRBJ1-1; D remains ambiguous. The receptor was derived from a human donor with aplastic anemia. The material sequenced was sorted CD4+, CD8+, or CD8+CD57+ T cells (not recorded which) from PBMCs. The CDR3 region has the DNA TGTGCCAGCAGCCCCGATGTCAGGAACACTGAAGCTTTCTTT. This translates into CASSPDVRNTEAFF.